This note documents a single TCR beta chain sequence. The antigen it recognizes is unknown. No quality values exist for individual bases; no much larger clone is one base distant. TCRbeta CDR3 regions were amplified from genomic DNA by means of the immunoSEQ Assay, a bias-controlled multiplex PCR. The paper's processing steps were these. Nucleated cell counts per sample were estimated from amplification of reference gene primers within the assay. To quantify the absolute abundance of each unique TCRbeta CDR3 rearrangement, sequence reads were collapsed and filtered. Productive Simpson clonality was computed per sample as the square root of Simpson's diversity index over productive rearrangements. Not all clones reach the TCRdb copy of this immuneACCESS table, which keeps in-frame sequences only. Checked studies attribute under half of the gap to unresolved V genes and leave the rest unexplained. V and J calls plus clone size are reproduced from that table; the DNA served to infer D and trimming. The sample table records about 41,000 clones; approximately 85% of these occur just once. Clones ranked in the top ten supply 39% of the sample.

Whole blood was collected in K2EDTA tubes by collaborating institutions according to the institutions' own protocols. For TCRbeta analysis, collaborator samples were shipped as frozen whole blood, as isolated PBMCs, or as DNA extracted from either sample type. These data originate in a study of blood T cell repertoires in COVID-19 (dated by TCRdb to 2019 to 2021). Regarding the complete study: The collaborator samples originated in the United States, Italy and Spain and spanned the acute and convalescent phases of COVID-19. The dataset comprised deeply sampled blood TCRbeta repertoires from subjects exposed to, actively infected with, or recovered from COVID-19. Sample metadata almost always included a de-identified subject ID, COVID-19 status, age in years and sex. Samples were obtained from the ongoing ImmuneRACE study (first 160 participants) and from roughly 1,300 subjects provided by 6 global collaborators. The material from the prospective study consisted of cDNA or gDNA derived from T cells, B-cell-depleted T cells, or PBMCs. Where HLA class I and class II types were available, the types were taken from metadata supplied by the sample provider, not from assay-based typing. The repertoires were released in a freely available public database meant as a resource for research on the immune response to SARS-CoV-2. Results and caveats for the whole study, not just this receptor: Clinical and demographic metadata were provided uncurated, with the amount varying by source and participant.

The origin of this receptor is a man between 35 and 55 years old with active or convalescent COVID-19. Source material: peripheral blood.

The nucleotide sequence reads as follows: TGCGCCAGCAGGGACGGAGGGTCTGGGGCCAACGTCCTGACTTTC. This codes for CASRDGGSGANVLTF. The chain employs TRBV5-1 and TRBJ2-6; the D gene is perhaps TRBD2, from 6 matching bases. CDR1 and CDR2, per the germline V gene, are SGHRS and YFSETQ. The CDR3 holds 15 amino acids from the cysteine to the phenylalanine. Just the 45-base CDR3 DNA is kept, in frame starting at base 1. V was cut back by 5 bases and J by 1 base, leaving a gap of 10 bases between them. The entire variable domain, with the stretches around the CDR3 drawn from the reference TRBV5-1 and TRBJ2-6 proteins, is KAGVTQTPRYLIKTRGQQVTLSCSPISGHRSVSWYQQTPGQGLQFLFEYFSETQRNKGNFPGRFSGRQFSNSRSEMNVSTLELGDSALYLCASRDGGSGANVLTFGAGSRLTVL.